The present TCR beta chain was sequenced within a study of CD8 T cells in Susac syndrome. V lost 3 bases to trimming and J lost 5 bases, with 14 bases between them. The CDR3 extends over 14 amino acids. Germline CDR1 reads SGHAT; CDR2 reads FQNNGV. This clonotype occurred once. Random hexamers primed reverse transcription of roughly 0.5 to 1 ug RNA. Multiplex PCR with immunoSEQ amplified the TCR beta CDR3 across 54 Vbeta and 13 Jbeta. TCRdb reprocessed the immunoSEQ multiplex PCR reads with MiXCR, giving one entry per CDR3 protein. Of some 260,000 distinct CDR3 sequences in the sample, about 85% were seen once.

The clonotype originates from a human donor with multiple sclerosis. The chain has TRBV11-2 and TRBJ2-7; D could derive from TRBD1 or TRBD2 (5 bases each). Sequenced sample: CD8+ T cells from PBMCs. The CDR3 reads CASSLSGPGNEQYF. The CDR3 nucleotides are TGTGCCAGCAGCTTGTCGGGGCCGGGGAACGAGCAGTACTTC.